The 7 T cell receptor beta chains presented below share a single source sample, sequenced in a study of Tregs in tolerant kidney transplant recipients (dated 2019 in TCRdb). Libraries were built with the immunoSEQ multiplex PCR assay. TCRdb limited this immuneACCESS table to in-frame rearrangements with V and J called. A share of clones is missing; checked studies link under half to unresolved V genes, and the rest is unexplained. The sample table shows approximately 75,000 clones, and around 90% are seen once. Approximately 0.37% of the sample is taken by the ten largest. The time point label, read with the paper, signifies: blood sample drawn before combined kidney and bone marrow transplant. This specimen consisted of Tregs from blood, obtained before the transplant. The source of these receptors is a human donor who received a combined kidney and bone marrow transplant.

The J gene is TRBJ2-6, the V gene TRBV16; D not resolved. Germline V gene data show CDR1 as KGHSY and CDR2 as FQNENV. V lost 4 bases and J 0 bases, leaving 13 bases between the germline ends. There are 17 residues in the CDR3. The CDR3 spells CASSPLAPGSGANVLTF. DNA of the CDR3: TGTGCCAGCAGCCCCCTCGCGCCAGGCTCTGGGGCCAACGTCCTGACTTTC.

The chain has TRBV5-1 and TRBJ2-7, with D perhaps matching TRBD2 (5 bases). This CDR3 spans 12 amino acids. Germline assignment: CDR1 SGHRS and CDR2 YFSETQ. Trimming took off 3 bases at V and 4 bases at J, with 8 bases between the two ends. The CDR3 DNA sequence: TGCGCCAGCAGCTCTGAGGGATACGAGCAGTACTTC. Its protein is CASSSEGYEQYF.

The chain carries TRBV5-1 and TRBJ2-1, with no clear D. CDR3 size: 15 residues. Germline CDR1 SGHRS, CDR2 YFSETQ. The V end was cut by 5 bases, the J end by 0 bases, with 12 bases between. The CDR3 bases are TGCGCCAGCAGGTTTAGGCTCCCCTCCTACAATGAGCAGTTCTTC. This sequence encodes CASRFRLPSYNEQFF.

The V call is TRBV4-1, the J call TRBJ2-7; 11 bases map to TRBD2. V lost 4 bases, J lost 3 bases, and 8 bases stayed unmatched. Germline loops: CDR1 MGHRA, CDR2 YSYEKL. The CDR3 sequence is 16 residues long. The chain's CDR3 is CASSPRLAGGIYEQYF. In nucleotides, the CDR3 is TGCGCCAGCAGCCCTCGCCTAGCGGGAGGAATCTACGAGCAGTACTTC.

The V gene is TRBV10-2, the J gene TRBJ1-1, with D tentatively TRBD1 (5 bases). Germline V lookup: CDR1 WSHSY, CDR2 SAAADI. Deletions cut 6 bases from V and 5 bases from J, with 16 bases between. The CDR3 is made up of 14 amino acids. CDR3 loop: CASSQGPQETEAFF. The CDR3 nucleotides are TGCGCCAGCAGCCAGGGACCGCAGGAAACTGAAGCTTTCTTT.

This chain links TRBV6-1 with TRBJ1-3; a possible D gene is TRBD1 (5 bases). The germline V gene has CDR1 MNHNS and CDR2 SASEGT. Trimming pared 7 bases from V and 4 bases from J, leaving 14 bases between. CDR3 length: 14 residues. The CDR3 bases are TGTGCCAGCACCTTGACAGAGTTCGGAAACACCATATATTTT. Translating it yields CASTLTEFGNTIYF.

The V call is TRBV6-5, the J call TRBJ2-3, with 11 nucleotides matching TRBD2. The ends lost 2 bases at V and 2 bases at J; junction bases unmatched: 3. The CDR3 has 16 residues. Germline-derived CDR1 and CDR2 are MNHEY and SVGAGI. The DNA for the CDR3 is TGTGCCAGCAGTTACGCACTAGCGGGAGTCACAGATACGCAGTATTTT. The encoded protein is CASSYALAGVTDTQYF.